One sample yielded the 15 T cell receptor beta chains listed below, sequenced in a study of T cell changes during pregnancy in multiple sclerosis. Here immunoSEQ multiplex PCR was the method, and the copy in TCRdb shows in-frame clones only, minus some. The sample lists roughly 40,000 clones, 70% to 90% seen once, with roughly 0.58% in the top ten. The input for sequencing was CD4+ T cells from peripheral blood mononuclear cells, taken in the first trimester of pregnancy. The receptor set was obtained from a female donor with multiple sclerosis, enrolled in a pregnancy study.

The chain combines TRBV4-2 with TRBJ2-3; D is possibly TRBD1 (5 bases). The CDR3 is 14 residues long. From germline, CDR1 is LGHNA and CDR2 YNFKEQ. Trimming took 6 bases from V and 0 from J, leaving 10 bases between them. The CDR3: CASSPGSSTDTQYF. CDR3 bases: TGTGCCAGCAGTCCAGGGTCCAGCACAGATACGCAGTATTTT.

The CDR3 DNA is TGCAGCGCGCGGGAGGGCCAAGGCGAGCAGTACTTC. Amino acids: CSAREGQGEQYF. The J gene is TRBJ2-7, the V gene TRBV29-1, with 9 bases matching TRBD2. The germline V gene encodes CDR1 SQVTM and CDR2 ANQGSEA. The J segment lost 6 bases and the V segment lost 7 bases, leaving 7 bases of the junction unmatched. The CDR3 is 12 amino acids.

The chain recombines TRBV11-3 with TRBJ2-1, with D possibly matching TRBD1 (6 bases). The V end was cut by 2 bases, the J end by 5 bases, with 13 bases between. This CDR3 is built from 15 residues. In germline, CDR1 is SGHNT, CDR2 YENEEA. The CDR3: CASSLTTGQHNEQFF. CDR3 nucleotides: TGTGCCAGCAGCTTAACAACAGGGCAGCACAATGAGCAGTTCTTC. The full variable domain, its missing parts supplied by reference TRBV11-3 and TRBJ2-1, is EAGVVQSPRYKIIEKKQPVAFWCNPISGHNTLYWYLQNLGQGPELLIRYENEEAVDDSQLPKDRFSAERLKGVDSTLKIQPAELGDSAVYLCASSLTTGQHNEQFFGPGTRLTVL.

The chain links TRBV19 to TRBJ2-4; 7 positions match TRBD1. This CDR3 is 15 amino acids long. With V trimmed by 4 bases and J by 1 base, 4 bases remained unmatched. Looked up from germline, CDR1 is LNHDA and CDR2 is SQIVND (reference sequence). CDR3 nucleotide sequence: TGTGCCAGTAGTAACTACAGGGGTGCCAAAAACATTCAGTACTTC. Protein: CASSNYRGAKNIQYF.

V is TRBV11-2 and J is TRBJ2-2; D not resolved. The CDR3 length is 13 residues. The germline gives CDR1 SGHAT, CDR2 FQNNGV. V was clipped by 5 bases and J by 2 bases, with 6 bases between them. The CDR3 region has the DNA TGTGCCAGCAGCCCAACAAACACCGGGGAGCTGTTTTTT. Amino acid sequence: CASSPTNTGELFF. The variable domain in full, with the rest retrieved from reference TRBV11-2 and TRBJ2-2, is EAGVAQSPRYKIIEKRQSVAFWCNPISGHATLYWYQQILGQGPKLLIQFQNNGVVDDSQLPKDRFSAERLKGVDSTLKIQPAKLEDSAVYLCASSPTNTGELFFGEGSRLTVL.

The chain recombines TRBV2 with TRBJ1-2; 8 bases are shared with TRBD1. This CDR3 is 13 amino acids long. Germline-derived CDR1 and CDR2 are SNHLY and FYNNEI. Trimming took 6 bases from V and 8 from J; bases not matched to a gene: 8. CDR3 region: CASSLGQGGGYTF. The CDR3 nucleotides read TGTGCCAGCAGCCTTGGACAGGGCGGAGGCTACACCTTC.

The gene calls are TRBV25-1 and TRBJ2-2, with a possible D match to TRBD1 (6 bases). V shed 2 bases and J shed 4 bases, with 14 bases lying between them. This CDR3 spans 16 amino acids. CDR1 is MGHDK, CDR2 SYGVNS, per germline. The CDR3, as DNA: TGTGCCAGCAGTGAAACCCAGACAGGCGTCACCGGGGAGCTGTTTTTT. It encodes CASSETQTGVTGELFF.

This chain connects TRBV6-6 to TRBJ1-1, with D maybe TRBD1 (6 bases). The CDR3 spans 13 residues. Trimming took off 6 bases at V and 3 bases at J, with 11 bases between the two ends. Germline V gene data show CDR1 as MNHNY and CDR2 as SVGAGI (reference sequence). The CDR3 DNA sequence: TGTGCCAGCAGAGGCACAGGGCACACTGAAGCTTTCTTT. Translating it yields CASRGTGHTEAFF.

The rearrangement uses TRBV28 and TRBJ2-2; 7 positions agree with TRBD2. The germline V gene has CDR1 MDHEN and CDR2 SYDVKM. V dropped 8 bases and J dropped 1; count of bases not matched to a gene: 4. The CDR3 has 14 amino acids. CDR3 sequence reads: CASCPGGNTGELFF. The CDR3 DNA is TGTGCCAGCTGTCCGGGAGGGAACACCGGGGAGCTGTTTTTT.

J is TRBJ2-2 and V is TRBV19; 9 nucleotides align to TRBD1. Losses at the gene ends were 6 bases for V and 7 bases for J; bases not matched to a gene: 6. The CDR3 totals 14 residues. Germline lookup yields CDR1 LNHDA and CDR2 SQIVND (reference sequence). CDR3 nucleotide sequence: TGTGCCAGTAGGGGGACAGGGCTCGGCGGGGAGCTGTTTTTT. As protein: CASRGTGLGGELFF.

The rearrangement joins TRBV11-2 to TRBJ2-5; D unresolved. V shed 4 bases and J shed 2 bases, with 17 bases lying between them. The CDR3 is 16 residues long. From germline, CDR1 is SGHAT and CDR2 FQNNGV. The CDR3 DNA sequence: TGTGCCAGCAGCTCCCCCCCAAACGGAGCTCAAGAGACCCAGTACTTC. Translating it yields CASSSPPNGAQETQYF.

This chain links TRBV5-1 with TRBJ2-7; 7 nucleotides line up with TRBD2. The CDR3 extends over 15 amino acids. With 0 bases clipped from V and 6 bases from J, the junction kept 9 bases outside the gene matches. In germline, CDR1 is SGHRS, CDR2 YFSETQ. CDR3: CASSLVTGGSGEQYF. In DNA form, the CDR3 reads TGCGCCAGCAGCTTGGTTACGGGAGGATCCGGCGAGCAGTACTTC. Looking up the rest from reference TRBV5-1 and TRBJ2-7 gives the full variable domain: KAGVTQTPRYLIKTRGQQVTLSCSPISGHRSVSWYQQTPGQGLQFLFEYFSETQRNKGNFPGRFSGRQFSNSRSEMNVSTLELGDSALYLCASSLVTGGSGEQYFGPGTRLTVT.

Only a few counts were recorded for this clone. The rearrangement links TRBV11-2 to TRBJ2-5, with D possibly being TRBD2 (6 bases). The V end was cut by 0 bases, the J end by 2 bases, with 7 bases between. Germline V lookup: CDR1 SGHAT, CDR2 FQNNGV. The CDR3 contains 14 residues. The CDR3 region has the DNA TGTGCCAGCAGCTTAGACAGCGGGCAAGAGACCCAGTACTTC. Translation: CASSLDSGQETQYF.

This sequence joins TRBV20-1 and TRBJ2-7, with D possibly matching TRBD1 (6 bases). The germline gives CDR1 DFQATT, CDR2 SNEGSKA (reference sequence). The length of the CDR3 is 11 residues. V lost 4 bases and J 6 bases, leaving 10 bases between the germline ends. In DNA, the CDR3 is TGCAGTGCTAAGGGGACATTCGAGCAGTACTTC. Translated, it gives CSAKGTFEQYF.

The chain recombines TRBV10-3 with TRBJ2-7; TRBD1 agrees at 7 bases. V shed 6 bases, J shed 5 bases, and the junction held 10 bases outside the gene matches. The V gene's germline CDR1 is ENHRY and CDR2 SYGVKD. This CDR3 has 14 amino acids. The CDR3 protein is CAIRETGIIDEQYF. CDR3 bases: TGTGCCATCAGGGAGACAGGGATCATCGACGAGCAGTACTTC.